These 19 T cell receptor beta chains share one sample of origin, sequenced in a study of beta chain features in type 1 diabetes. Every bit of the isolated RNA underwent reverse transcription, so sequencing read expressed TCRB transcripts. Measured with immunoSEQ multiplex PCR; TCRdb has only the in-frame clones, and not every one. The repertoire holds under 900,000 clones, with roughly a sixth as singletons. Sequenced input: naive CD4+ T cells from blood. The receptors shown here come from a woman younger than 30 in good health.

CDR3 sequence reads: CASSLWGKETQYF. The CDR3 DNA is TGTGCCAGCAGTTTGTGGGGGAAAGAGACCCAGTACTTC. V is TRBV27 and J is TRBJ2-5; either TRBD1 or TRBD2 may supply D (5 bases each). V dropped 3 bases and J dropped 3 bases, with 8 bases sitting between them. This CDR3 spans 13 amino acids. CDR1 and CDR2 (germline): MNHEY, SMNVEV (reference sequence).

This clone was counted only a few times. Distinct nucleotide sequences in the sample also encode this CDR3. This sequence joins TRBV6-1 and TRBJ1-4, with unresolved D. The CDR3 consists of 13 residues. With 7 bases removed from V and 2 bases from J, the gap between germline ends came to 8 bases. Germline CDR1 MNHNS, CDR2 SASEGT. The CDR3, as DNA: TGTGCCAGCACTGGTGCTACTAATGAAAAACTGTTTTTT. Its translation: CASTGATNEKLFF.

Worth noting for this clone: The identical CDR3 is also encoded by other nucleotide sequences in the sample. The chain links TRBV5-1 to TRBJ2-7; 11 bases align to TRBD2. V shed 1 base and J 4 bases; nucleotides not matched to a gene: 1. This CDR3 is 14 amino acids long. The V gene's germline CDR1 is SGHRS and CDR2 YFSETQ. The CDR3 DNA sequence: TGCGCCAGCAGCTTGTTAGCGGGAGGGTACGAGCAGTACTTC. This gives the protein CASSLLAGGYEQYF. The complete variable domain, with remaining parts taken from reference TRBV5-1 and TRBJ2-7, reads KAGVTQTPRYLIKTRGQQVTLSCSPISGHRSVSWYQQTPGQGLQFLFEYFSETQRNKGNFPGRFSGRQFSNSRSEMNVSTLELGDSALYLCASSLLAGGYEQYFGPGTRLTVT.

Remarks on this clone: The junction departs from germline at one end; a sequencing error may be responsible. The gene calls are TRBV7-7 and TRBJ1-5; 7 bases line up with TRBD1. Germline V gene lookup returns CDR1 SSHAT and CDR2 FNYEAQ (reference sequence). This CDR3 is built from 17 residues. The chain's CDR3 is CASSLKGARHTSQPQHF. The CDR3 DNA sequence: TGTGCTAGCAGCTTAAAGGGGGCGCGGCACACGAGTCAGCCCCAGCATTTT.

This clone was found a few times. The rearrangement uses TRBV15 and TRBJ1-2, with D maybe TRBD1 (6 bases). Trimming left V 0 bases short and J 4 bases short, with 12 bases between. This CDR3 is 15 amino acids long. Germline values: CDR1 LNHNV, CDR2 YYDKDF (reference sequence). CDR3 in DNA: TGTGCCACCAGCAGAGAGGGACAACGATTCTATGGCTACACCTTC. Residues: CATSREGQRFYGYTF.

This chain joins TRBV20-1 and TRBJ2-7, with TRBD1 identical over 10 bases. The CDR3 totals 11 residues. CDR1 and CDR2 (germline): DFQATT, SNEGSKA (reference sequence). CDR3 sequence (DNA): TGCAGCCCGGGACAGGGGAACGAGCAGTACTTC. Translation gives CSPGQGNEQYF.

This clone showed up just a few times. The chain uses TRBV5-4 and TRBJ2-6; D ambiguous. CDR1 is SGHNT and CDR2 is YYREEE in the germline V gene (reference sequence). This CDR3 is 17 amino acids long. V dropped 7 bases and J dropped 0 bases, with 17 bases sitting between them. The CDR3 DNA reads TGTGCCAGCTACGACACACGACGCAGCTCTGGGGCCAACGTCCTGACTTTC. As protein: CASYDTRRSSGANVLTF.

The genes are TRBV6-5 and TRBJ2-7; D is uncertain. This CDR3 has 14 residues. V was shortened by 0 bases and J by 4 bases, with 10 bases between the two germline ends. Germline values: CDR1 MNHEY, CDR2 SVGAGI. The CDR3 spells CASSYSGGWYEQYF. The DNA of the CDR3 is TGTGCCAGCAGTTACTCTGGCGGATGGTACGAGCAGTACTTC.

This clone was observed a handful of times. The chain links TRBV13 to TRBJ2-3; D perhaps matches TRBD1 (6 bases). The CDR3 has 17 amino acids. V was shortened by 5 bases and J by 3 bases, with 21 bases between the two germline ends. Germline assignment: CDR1 PRHDT and CDR2 FYEKMQ (reference sequence). CDR3 protein: CASSRSRWDMRTDTQYF. CDR3 bases: TGTGCCAGCAGCCGTTCCCGGTGGGACATGAGGACAGATACGCAGTATTTT.

This clone has only a few counts. The chain carries TRBV7-6 and TRBJ2-6; possibly TRBD1 for D (5 bases). The V gene lost 1 base and the J gene lost 2 bases, with 18 bases spanning the gap. Germline V lookup: CDR1 SGHVS, CDR2 FNYEAQ. The CDR3 totals 19 residues. In nucleotides, the CDR3 is TGTGCCAGCAGCTTAGACTCCCCGGGCAGGGCGGCTGGGGCCAACGTCCTGACTTTC. Protein sequence: CASSLDSPGRAAGANVLTF.

The V and J genes are TRBV27 and TRBJ2-1; 8 nucleotides line up with TRBD2. CDR1 MNHEY and CDR2 SMNVEV come from the germline V gene (reference sequence). The CDR3 has 15 amino acids. The trim removed 6 bases at V and 4 bases at J, leaving 8 bases unmatched. The CDR3 protein is CASRRLSSGYNEQFF. As DNA, the CDR3 is TGTGCCAGCAGAAGATTGTCTAGCGGGTACAATGAGCAGTTCTTC.

The rearrangement uses TRBV7-9 and TRBJ1-5; D gene uncertain. The germline V gene has CDR1 SEHNR and CDR2 FQNEAQ (reference sequence). This CDR3 contains 13 residues. V dropped 5 bases and J dropped 3 bases, with 8 bases sitting between them. CDR3: CASSRGDNQPQHF. The CDR3 bases are TGTGCCAGCAGCCGGGGAGACAATCAGCCCCAGCATTTT.

In its sample, this clone was seen a few times. V and J are TRBV15 and TRBJ2-1; D uncertain. Germline-derived CDR1 and CDR2 are LNHNV and YYDKDF (reference sequence). The CDR3 spans 17 residues. Trimming took 1 base from V and 0 from J, leaving 13 bases between them. DNA of the CDR3: TGTGCCACCAGCAGAGTTTTAACCGGATCCTCCTACAATGAGCAGTTCTTC. Its protein product is CATSRVLTGSSYNEQFF.

As to this clone: In the same sample, other DNA sequences code for this CDR3. J is TRBJ1-5 and V is TRBV7-2; D uncertain. V lost 6 bases and J 0 bases, leaving 9 bases between the germline ends. Germline-derived CDR1 and CDR2 are SGHTA and FQGNSA. There are 14 residues in the CDR3. The CDR3 DNA reads TGTGCCAGCAGTCTGACGGTTAGCAATCAGCCCCAGCATTTT. Residues: CASSLTVSNQPQHF. The full variable domain, rest sourced from reference TRBV7-2 and TRBJ1-5, is GAGVSQSPSNKVTEKGKDVELRCDPISGHTALYWYRQSLGQGLEFLIYFQGNSAPDKSGLPSDRFSAERTGGSVSTLTIQRTQQEDSAVYLCASSLTVSNQPQHFGDGTRLSIL.

This clone was counted between two and nine times. The chain is built from TRBV5-8 and TRBJ2-2, with 8 bases fitting TRBD1. The junction had 7 bases not matched to a gene; V was cut back by 0 bases and J by 3 bases. The CDR3 totals 17 residues. Per the germline V gene, CDR1 is SGHTS and CDR2 is YDEGEE. The CDR3 sequence is CASSLAGTGAYTGELFF. The CDR3 DNA reads as TGTGCCAGCAGCTTGGCCGGGACAGGAGCCTACACCGGGGAGCTGTTTTTT.

This clone has just a few counts. This chain joins TRBV4-3 and TRBJ2-1, with D perhaps TRBD1 (5 bases). This CDR3 region has 17 residues. V shed 0 bases and J shed 4 bases, with 16 bases lying between them. The germline V gene encodes CDR1 LGHNA and CDR2 YSLEER. CDR3 residues: CASSQELKTVGYNEQFF. The CDR3 DNA is TGCGCCAGCAGCCAAGAACTAAAGACAGTGGGGTACAATGAGCAGTTCTTC.

This clone has just a few counts. This chain connects TRBV7-2 to TRBJ2-3, with 11 bases matching TRBD2. The CDR3 spans 13 residues. Germline V gene data show CDR1 as SGHTA and CDR2 as FQGNSA. The V gene end was trimmed by 5 bases and the J gene end by 13 bases; junction bases not matched to a gene: 8. CDR3 sequence reads: CASSGGTSGIKYF. For the CDR3, the DNA is TGTGCCAGCAGCGGAGGGACTAGCGGCATCAAGTATTTT.

This chain uses TRBV29-1 with TRBJ1-1; TRBD1 might be the D (6 bases). CDR1 is SQVTM and CDR2 is ANQGSEA in the germline V gene. The CDR3 is made up of 13 amino acids. V dropped 3 bases and J dropped 2 bases, with 10 bases sitting between them. Here the CDR3 DNA reads TGCAGCGTTGACAGGGGTGGCAACACTGAAGCTTTCTTT. It yields the protein CSVDRGGNTEAFF.

This clone occurred a few times. This chain connects TRBV28 to TRBJ2-6, with D possibly being TRBD1 (6 bases). The V and J ends lost 7 bases and 2 bases respectively, with 9 bases between them. Germline values: CDR1 MDHEN, CDR2 SYDVKM. There are 14 residues in the CDR3. The CDR3 protein is CASTPGAGANVLTF. For the CDR3, the DNA is TGTGCCAGCACACCAGGGGCTGGGGCCAACGTCCTGACTTTC.